A single sample gave rise to the 14 T cell receptor beta chains below, sequenced in a study of T cells in localized non-small cell lung cancer. Only in-frame clones appear in the TCRdb table, and some are missing; sequencing was by immunoSEQ multiplex PCR. Counted here are around 41,000 clones, approximately 83% occurring once; the ten biggest clones make up about 6.5%. Source: peripheral blood, taken before any cancer treatment. The receptors stem from a man aged 35 to 69 with stage I lung adenocarcinoma.

Within the sample, this clone is medium-sized. This chain connects TRBV29-1 to TRBJ1-3, with TRBD1 matching over 8 bases. Germline trimming cut 7 bases from V and 0 bases from J; bases unmatched to any gene: 5. The CDR3 is made up of 14 amino acids. Germline V CDR1 and CDR2: SQVTM, ANQGSEA. CDR3 nucleotides: TGCAGCGCTAGGACAGGGTCCTCTGGAAACACCATATATTTT. Protein product: CSARTGSSGNTIYF.

This chain connects TRBV7-9 to TRBJ2-1; TRBD2 aligns across 8 bases. Trimming removed 5 bases from V and 4 bases from J; junction bases left unmatched: 7. CDR1 SEHNR and CDR2 FQNEAQ come from the germline V gene (reference sequence). This CDR3 is 15 amino acids long. The CDR3 loop reads CASSPSTSEYNEQFF. As DNA, the CDR3 is TGTGCCAGCAGCCCCTCGACTAGCGAATACAATGAGCAGTTCTTC.

The chain joins TRBV6-6 to TRBJ1-5; 7 nucleotides line up with TRBD1. The CDR3 totals 15 residues. J lost 7 bases, V lost 6 bases, and 12 bases had no gene match. In germline, CDR1 is MNHNY, CDR2 SVGAGI (reference sequence). The CDR3 nucleotides read TGTGCCAGCAGCTCCGACAGGGAGGTAGGCCAGCCCCAGCATTTT. It yields the protein CASSSDREVGQPQHF.

V usage is TRBV6-1 and J usage is TRBJ2-5; 14 nucleotides agree with TRBD2. The assigned J gene may be wrong: the sequence end matches TRBJ2-7 better. Germline lookup yields CDR1 MNHNS and CDR2 SASEGT. This CDR3 has 14 residues. CDR3 amino acids: CASGGLAGAYEQYF. The CDR3 nucleotides are TGTGCCAGCGGGGGACTAGCGGGGGCCTACGAGCAGTACTTC.

The chain is built from TRBV19 and TRBJ2-7, with 7 bases fitting TRBD2. This CDR3 has 15 residues. Germline V gives CDR1 LNHDA, CDR2 SQIVND (reference sequence). V was clipped by 3 bases and J by 4 bases; unmatched bases: 9. This chain's CDR3 is CASSMGAGEIYEQYF. The CDR3 DNA follows: TGTGCCAGTAGTATGGGTGCGGGGGAGATATACGAGCAGTACTTC.

The rearrangement links TRBV10-3 to TRBJ1-4; D remains ambiguous. The CDR3 sequence is 11 residues long. CDR1 and CDR2 (germline): ENHRY, SYGVKD. Trimming removed 8 bases from V and 7 bases from J, with 8 bases in between. The CDR3 sequence is CAIGRGEKLFF. The CDR3 nucleotides are TGTGCCATCGGACGGGGTGAAAAACTGTTTTTT.

The chain links TRBV29-1 to TRBJ2-3, with D possibly being TRBD2 (5 bases). Germline V gene sequence: CDR1 SQVTM, CDR2 ANQGSEA. The CDR3 has 16 residues. V dropped 3 bases and J dropped 1 base, with 17 bases sitting between them. The chain's CDR3 is CSVELAEARGTDTQYF. The CDR3 DNA is TGCAGCGTTGAGTTGGCGGAGGCGCGCGGCACAGATACGCAGTATTTT.

Concerning this clone itself: The junction shows a germline mismatch at one end, possibly a read error. V gene TRBV7-7 combines with J gene TRBJ2-2; D remains unclear. The CDR3 loop spans 13 amino acids. Germline CDR1 and CDR2: SSHAT and FNYEAQ (reference sequence). This CDR3 reads CASRLGNTGELFF. CDR3 in DNA: TGTGCTAGCAGGCTAGGGAACACCGGGGAGCTGTTTTTT.

The rearrangement links TRBV6-6 to TRBJ1-2, with a weak D call TRBD1 (5 bases). This CDR3 comprises 14 residues. V was shortened by 7 bases and J by 4 bases, with 16 bases between the two germline ends. The V gene's germline CDR1 is MNHNY and CDR2 SVGAGI (reference sequence). The DNA of the CDR3 is TGTGCCAGCACCCCCGGGACCGGGGGCTATGGCTACACCTTC. It encodes CASTPGTGGYGYTF.

The chain recombines TRBV5-4 with TRBJ2-7; D unclear. From germline, CDR1 is SGHNT and CDR2 YYREEE (reference sequence). The CDR3 extends over 14 amino acids. V shed 0 bases and J shed 3 bases, with 10 bases lying between them. CDR3 in amino acids: CASSLAGSNYEQYF. In DNA, the CDR3 is TGTGCCAGCAGCTTGGCAGGCTCGAACTACGAGCAGTACTTC.

The chain is built from TRBV19 and TRBJ1-5, with TRBD1 as a possible D gene (5 bases). The V gene lost 6 bases and the J gene lost 3 bases, with 12 bases spanning the gap. The CDR3 contains 14 residues. In germline, CDR1 is LNHDA, CDR2 SQIVND (reference sequence). The CDR3, as DNA: TGTGCCAGTAGCCTTGGACACTCCAATCAGCCCCAGCATTTT. It translates to CASSLGHSNQPQHF.

The V gene is TRBV4-2, the J gene TRBJ1-6; no reliable D call. This CDR3 spans 15 amino acids. Looked up from germline, CDR1 is LGHNA and CDR2 is YNFKEQ. With 4 bases removed from V and 0 bases from J, the gap between germline ends came to 7 bases. This chain's CDR3 is CASSPLNSYNSPLHF. The DNA for the CDR3 is TGTGCCAGCAGCCCCCTCAACTCCTATAATTCACCCCTCCACTTT.

The genes are TRBV7-9 and TRBJ1-1; TRBD1 aligns across 7 bases. The V gene's germline CDR1 is SEHNR and CDR2 FQNEAQ (reference sequence). CDR3 length: 15 residues. The V and J ends lost 6 bases and 1 base, in that order; junction bases with no gene match: 8. CDR3: CASSFRDRKNTEAFF. Here the CDR3 DNA reads TGTGCCAGCAGTTTCCGGGACAGAAAGAACACTGAAGCTTTCTTT. The whole variable domain, filled in from reference TRBV7-9 and TRBJ1-1, reads DTGVSQNPRHKITKRGQNVTFRCDPISEHNRLYWYRQTLGQGPEFLTYFQNEAQLEKSRLLSDRFSAERPKGSFSTLEIQRTEQGDSAMYLCASSFRDRKNTEAFFGQGTRLTVV.

The chain uses TRBV20-1 and TRBJ1-1; D uncertain. Germline loops: CDR1 DFQATT, CDR2 SNEGSKA (reference sequence). CDR3 length: 11 residues. Trimming stripped 3 bases from V and 1 base from J, with 3 bases between. The CDR3 nucleotides read TGCAGTGCTAGGGGGAACACTGAAGCTTTCTTT. Amino acid sequence: CSARGNTEAFF.